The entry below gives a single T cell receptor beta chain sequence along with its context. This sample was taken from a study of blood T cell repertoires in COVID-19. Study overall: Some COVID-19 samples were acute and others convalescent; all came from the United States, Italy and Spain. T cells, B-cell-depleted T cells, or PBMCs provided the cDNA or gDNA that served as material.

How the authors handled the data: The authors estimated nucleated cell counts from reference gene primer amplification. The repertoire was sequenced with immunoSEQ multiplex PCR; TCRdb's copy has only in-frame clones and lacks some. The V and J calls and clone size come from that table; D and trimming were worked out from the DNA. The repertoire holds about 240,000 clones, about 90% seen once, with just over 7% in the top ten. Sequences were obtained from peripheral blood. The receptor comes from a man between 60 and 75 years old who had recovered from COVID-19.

CDR3 sequence: CASSQAPGQGGYNEKLFF. As DNA, the CDR3 is TGTGCCAGCAGCCAAGCCCCGGGACAGGGGGGATATAATGAAAAACTGTTTTTT. The V and J genes are TRBV14 and TRBJ1-4; 11 bases fit TRBD1. Trimming cost V 1 base and J 4 bases; bases outside gene matches: 8. The CDR3 is 18 amino acids. Germline V gives CDR1 SGHDN, CDR2 FVKESK.